A single sample is the source of the 12 T cell receptor beta chains below, sequenced in a study of cytotoxic CD8 clonotypes in ibrutinib-treated CLL. TCRdb's table, derived via immunoSEQ multiplex PCR, lists solely in-frame clones and lacks some. The table has tens of thousands of clones, roughly 62% seen once; the top ten hold 28%. This material consisted of PBMCs, taken after 24 months of ibrutinib treatment. These receptor sequences come from a human donor with chronic lymphocytic leukemia.

This chain joins TRBV5-1 and TRBJ1-2; TRBD1 agrees at 8 bases. From germline, CDR1 is SGHRS and CDR2 YFSETQ. The junction had 5 bases not matched to a gene; V was cut back by 3 bases and J by 1 base. The CDR3 contains 15 residues. CDR3 loop: CASSSRTGNNYGYTF. The DNA for the CDR3 is TGCGCCAGCAGCTCAAGGACAGGGAATAACTATGGCTACACCTTC.

This clone has ten or more counts. The rearrangement joins TRBV5-4 to TRBJ1-6; 10 bases align to TRBD1. Germline V gene sequence: CDR1 SGHNT, CDR2 YYREEE (reference sequence). With V trimmed by 5 bases and J by 8 bases, 7 bases remained unmatched. This CDR3 spans 15 amino acids. CDR3 nucleotides: TGTGCCAGCAGGTGGGGAGGGACAGGGGATTCACCCCTCCACTTT. Amino acids: CASRWGGTGDSPLHF. The full variable domain, its missing parts supplied by reference TRBV5-4 and TRBJ1-6, is ETGVTQSPTHLIKTRGQQVTLRCSSQSGHNTVSWYQQALGQGPQFIFQYYREEENGRGNFPPRFSGLQFPNYSSELNVNALELDDSALYLCASRWGGTGDSPLHFGNGTRLTVT.

By sample share, this clone is medium-sized. The chain carries TRBV30 and TRBJ1-1; TRBD1 might be the D (5 bases). Looked up from germline, CDR1 is GTSNPN and CDR2 is SVGIG (reference sequence). CDR3 length: 12 amino acids. V lost 4 bases and J 5 bases, leaving 11 bases between the germline ends. CDR3 nucleotides: TGTGCCTGGATCCCAGGGTGGACTGAAGCTTTCTTT. The encoded protein is CAWIPGWTEAFF.

V usage is TRBV5-1 and J usage is TRBJ2-1, with 13 bases aligning to TRBD2. This CDR3 contains 18 residues. Germline V lookup: CDR1 SGHRS, CDR2 YFSETQ. J was trimmed by 1 base and V by 2 bases; bases with no gene match: 6. CDR3 nucleotides: TGCGCCAGCAGCTTACCGACTAGCGGGGGGCCTTCCTACAATGAGCAGTTCTTC. Translated: CASSLPTSGGPSYNEQFF. The full variable domain, with the rest looked up from reference TRBV5-1 and TRBJ2-1, is KAGVTQTPRYLIKTRGQQVTLSCSPISGHRSVSWYQQTPGQGLQFLFEYFSETQRNKGNFPGRFSGRQFSNSRSEMNVSTLELGDSALYLCASSLPTSGGPSYNEQFFGPGTRLTVL.

The chain combines TRBV11-3 with TRBJ2-3, with 11 bases that match TRBD2. With 6 bases clipped from V and 1 base from J, the junction kept 3 bases outside the gene matches. Germline CDR1 and CDR2: SGHNT and YENEEA. CDR3 length: 15 amino acids. CDR3 sequence (DNA): TGTGCCAGCAGTCTACTAGCGGGGGGCACAGATACGCAGTATTTT. This sequence encodes CASSLLAGGTDTQYF.

This sequence joins TRBV13 and TRBJ2-5, with 14 nucleotides matching TRBD2. The junction had 8 bases not matched to a gene; V was cut back by 5 bases and J by 0 bases. The germline CDR1 and CDR2 sequences are PRHDT and FYEKMQ (reference sequence). The CDR3 is 18 residues long. Here the CDR3 DNA reads TGTGCCAGCAGCCCCGGACTAGCGGGGGGCTGGTACCAAGAGACCCAGTACTTC. Protein product: CASSPGLAGGWYQETQYF. Full variable domain (missing parts from reference TRBV13 and TRBJ2-5): AAGVIQSPRHLIKEKRETATLKCYPIPRHDTVYWYQQGPGQDPQFLISFYEKMQSDKGSIPDRFSAQQFSDYHSELNMSSLELGDSALYFCASSPGLAGGWYQETQYFGPGTRLLVL.

This clone was recorded many times. J is TRBJ1-1 and V is TRBV19, with a weak D call TRBD1 (5 bases). The CDR3 sequence is 13 residues long. V lost 3 bases and J lost 6, with 11 bases in between. CDR1 is LNHDA and CDR2 is SQIVND in the germline V gene (reference sequence). CDR3 in DNA: TGTGCCAGTAGTATTAGACAGCCAGCTGAAGCTTTCTTT. Its translation is CASSIRQPAEAFF.

The V and J genes are TRBV11-2 and TRBJ1-2, with D possibly TRBD1 on 6 matching bases. The CDR3 has 15 residues. CDR1 is SGHAT, CDR2 FQNNGV, per germline. V lost 6 bases and J 0 bases, leaving 14 bases between the germline ends. The DNA for the CDR3 is TGTGCCAGCAGTAGACGACAGGTAGCTAACTATGGCTACACCTTC. This gives the protein CASSRRQVANYGYTF.

This chain connects TRBV4-1 to TRBJ2-7; D is unresolved. The ends were cut back, 1 base at V and 3 bases at J, with 10 bases in the middle. The CDR3 is 14 residues long. CDR1 is MGHRA, CDR2 YSYEKL, per germline. In DNA, the CDR3 is TGCGCCAGCAGCCAAGTGGCAGAGAACTACGAGCAGTACTTC. Protein sequence: CASSQVAENYEQYF.

The rearrangement joins TRBV2 to TRBJ2-2, with 14 bases lining up with TRBD2. Germline V gene data show CDR1 as SNHLY and CDR2 as FYNNEI. Trimming at V came to 9 bases and at J to 1 base, leaving 4 bases not matched to a gene. The CDR3 loop spans 16 amino acids. The CDR3 is CARGTSGGRNTGELFF. For the CDR3, the DNA is TGTGCCAGAGGGACTAGCGGGGGCCGGAACACCGGGGAGCTGTTTTTT.

This chain's CDR3 is CASSLDRGEDYGYTF. The CDR3 DNA sequence: TGTGCCAGCAGCCTCGACAGGGGAGAGGACTATGGCTACACCTTC. The rearrangement joins TRBV7-8 to TRBJ1-2; TRBD1 matches at 8 bases. Trimming at V came to 5 bases and at J to 3 bases, leaving 8 bases not matched to a gene. Germline V gene data show CDR1 as SGHVS and CDR2 as FQNEAQ. This CDR3 is built from 15 residues.

This sequence joins TRBV5-1 and TRBJ1-5; D is undetermined. The CDR3 has 13 amino acids. Germline assignment: CDR1 SGHRS and CDR2 YFSETQ. V lost 2 bases and J lost 5, with 8 bases in between. CDR3 region: CASSLDPYQPQHF. CDR3 bases: TGCGCCAGCAGCTTAGACCCATATCAGCCCCAGCATTTT.